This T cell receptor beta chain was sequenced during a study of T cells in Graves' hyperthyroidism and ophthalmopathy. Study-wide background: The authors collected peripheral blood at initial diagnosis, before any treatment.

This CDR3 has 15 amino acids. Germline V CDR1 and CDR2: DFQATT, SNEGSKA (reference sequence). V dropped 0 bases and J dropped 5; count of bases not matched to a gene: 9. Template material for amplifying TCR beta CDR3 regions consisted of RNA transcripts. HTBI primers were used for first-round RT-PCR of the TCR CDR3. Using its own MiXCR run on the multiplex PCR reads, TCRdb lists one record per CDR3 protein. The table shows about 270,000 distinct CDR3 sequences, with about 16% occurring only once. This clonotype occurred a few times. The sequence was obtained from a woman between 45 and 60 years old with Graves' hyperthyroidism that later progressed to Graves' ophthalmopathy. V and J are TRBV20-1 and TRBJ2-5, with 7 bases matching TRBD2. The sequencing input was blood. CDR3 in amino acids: CSARDWGGITETQYF. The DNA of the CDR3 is TGCAGTGCTAGAGATTGGGGGGGGATAACGGAGACCCAGTACTTC.